This passage covers 22 T cell receptor beta chains from one sample sequenced in a study of blood T cells in healthy people across ages. For the second PCR, which ran for about 7 to 11 cycles, a sample-barcoded 5' primer and a J-beta primer mix were used. TCRdb analysed the 5' RACE reads with MiXCR anew, one entry per CDR3 protein. The sample yields approximately 400,000 distinct CDR3 sequences, more than 45% seen once. Sequenced sample: blood. These receptors came from a man between 60 and 75 years old in good health.

This clonotype was detected only a few times. This sequence joins TRBV10-3 and TRBJ2-7; 9 bases align to TRBD1. Germline V gene data show CDR1 as ENHRY and CDR2 as SYGVKD. The CDR3 has 16 amino acids. The V gene end was trimmed by 6 bases and the J gene end by 2 bases; junction bases not matched to a gene: 11. DNA of the CDR3: TGTGCCATCAGCGAGGCCCGGACAGGGGTCCCCTACGAGCAGTACTTC. Translating gives CAISEARTGVPYEQYF.

This clonotype was found once. The V and J genes are TRBV10-3 and TRBJ2-2, with TRBD2 identical over 12 bases. The V segment lost 0 bases and the J segment 1 base; nucleotides outside the gene matches: 6. The CDR3 covers 19 residues. Germline V CDR1 and CDR2: ENHRY, SYGVKD. The DNA of the CDR3 is TGTGCCATCAGTGAGTCCCTACTAGCGGGGGGCCTGAACACCGGGGAGCTGTTTTTT. Protein product: CAISESLLAGGLNTGELFF.

The chain employs TRBV20-1 and TRBJ2-4, with D hard to call. With 5 bases removed from V and 3 bases from J, the gap between germline ends came to 14 bases. The V gene's germline CDR1 is DFQATT and CDR2 SNEGSKA (reference sequence). The length of the CDR3 is 14 residues. Written as DNA, the CDR3 is TGCAGTGCTCCCCGTGACTTGGACAAAAACATTCAGTACTTC. Protein sequence: CSAPRDLDKNIQYF.

The chain links TRBV7-2 to TRBJ2-3; D remains ambiguous. Trimming took off 4 bases at V and 4 bases at J, with 15 bases between the two ends. The CDR3 totals 15 residues. Germline CDR1 and CDR2: SGHTA and FQGNSA. CDR3 coding DNA: TGTGCCAGCAGCTCCTCAGGTTTTCGGGCAGATACGCAGTATTTT. This codes for CASSSSGFRADTQYF. Using reference TRBV7-2 and TRBJ2-3 for the parts outside the CDR3, the full variable domain is GAGVSQSPSNKVTEKGKDVELRCDPISGHTALYWYRQSLGQGLEFLIYFQGNSAPDKSGLPSDRFSAERTGGSVSTLTIQRTQQEDSAVYLCASSSSGFRADTQYFGPGTRLTVL.

The chain couples TRBV12-3 or TRBV12-4 to TRBJ1-2; perhaps TRBD1 as D (5 bases). The CDR3 consists of 15 residues. V lost 4 bases to trimming and J lost 4 bases, with 16 bases between them. In DNA, the CDR3 is TGTGCCAGCAGTTCCACAGGATTAACTACCTATGGCTACACCTTC. Translation gives CASSSTGLTTYGYTF.

The rearrangement links TRBV15 to TRBJ1-2, with a possible D match to TRBD1 (5 bases). This CDR3 is 14 amino acids long. Germline V lookup: CDR1 LNHNV, CDR2 YYDKDF (reference sequence). Trimming removed 4 bases from V and 2 bases from J, with 11 bases in between. The CDR3 loop is CATSKRDFNYGYTF. CDR3 nucleotides: TGTGCCACCAGCAAAAGGGACTTCAACTATGGCTACACCTTC.

The chain has TRBV12-3 or TRBV12-4 and TRBJ2-7; D may match TRBD1 or TRBD2 (6 bases each). This CDR3 contains 17 residues. Deletions cut 2 bases from V and 2 bases from J, with 19 bases between. CDR3 sequence (DNA): TGTGCCAGCAGTTTATGGAGGAGGGGGGTCAGGACCTACGAGCAGTACTTC. Amino acid sequence: CASSLWRRGVRTYEQYF.

This clonotype appeared many times. This chain uses TRBV19 with TRBJ1-2; 10 bases agree with TRBD1. Per germline, CDR1 LNHDA and CDR2 SQIVND (reference sequence). The CDR3 totals 12 residues. The V and J ends lost 7 bases and 8 bases, in that order; junction bases with no gene match: 4. CDR3 in DNA: TGTGCCAGTACCCGGGACAGGGGCGGCTACACCTTC. Protein sequence: CASTRDRGGYTF.

The rearrangement joins TRBV6-1 to TRBJ2-1; 8 bases match TRBD2. There are 16 residues in the CDR3. CDR1 MNHNS and CDR2 SASEGT come from the germline V gene. The J segment lost 4 bases and the V segment lost 2 bases, leaving 7 bases of the junction unmatched. The CDR3 region is CASSEYGAGGYNEQFF. CDR3 DNA: TGTGCCAGCAGTGAATACGGGGCGGGGGGATACAATGAGCAGTTCTTC.

This clonotype was observed many times. Possible read error: a much larger clone is one base away. The V call is TRBV5-6, the J call TRBJ2-7; the D call may be TRBD1 or TRBD2 (5 bases each). Per the germline V gene, CDR1 is SGHDT and CDR2 is YYEEEE. This CDR3 has 14 amino acids. V lost 4 bases, J lost 3 bases, and 14 bases lay in between. CDR3 sequence: CASSVGDRRYEQYF. Written as DNA, the CDR3 is TGTGCCAGCAGCGTGGGGGACCGTCGCTACGAGCAGTACTTC.

This clonotype was detected a few times. This chain joins TRBV20-1 and TRBJ1-2, with TRBD1 matching over 8 bases. CDR1 is DFQATT, CDR2 SNEGSKA, per germline (reference sequence). The CDR3 consists of 11 residues. V dropped 6 bases and J dropped 10; count of bases not matched to a gene: 7. The CDR3 here is CSAGTGLDYTF. In DNA, the CDR3 is TGCAGTGCCGGGACAGGTTTGGACTACACCTTC.

This rearrangement joins TRBV6-1 to TRBJ1-1; D may be TRBD1 (5 bases). The CDR3 is 15 amino acids. With 5 bases removed from V and 7 bases from J, the gap between germline ends came to 20 bases. Looked up from germline, CDR1 is MNHNS and CDR2 is SASEGT. The CDR3 sequence is CASSPHFTRGIEAFF. As DNA, the CDR3 is TGTGCCAGCAGTCCACATTTTACGAGGGGAATTGAAGCTTTCTTT.

This clonotype was seen only a few times. The chain uses TRBV7-2 and TRBJ2-3; D gene ambiguous. CDR1 and CDR2 (germline): SGHTA, FQGNSA. Trimming shortened V by 1 base and J by 6 bases, and 8 bases separated the two germline ends. The CDR3 loop spans 13 amino acids. CDR3 nucleotides: TGTGCCAGCAGCTTAGAGACATGGGATACGCAGTATTTT. This encodes CASSLETWDTQYF.

In the case of this clonotype: This sequence may be a read error, since a much larger clone differs from it by one base. CDR3 in DNA: TGTGCCAGCACCACGAACGGGGGGGTAGAGACCCAGTTCTTC. Amino acids: CASTTNGGVETQFF. The chain couples TRBV27 to TRBJ2-1, with 8 nucleotides matching TRBD2. Trimming at V came to 7 bases and at J to 13 bases, leaving 15 bases not matched to a gene. The germline V gene has CDR1 MNHEY and CDR2 SMNVEV (reference sequence). The CDR3 consists of 14 residues.

The chain joins TRBV18 to TRBJ2-1; D might be TRBD2 (6 bases). The CDR3 length is 14 residues. The germline V gene encodes CDR1 KGHSH and CDR2 LQKENI. V was pared by 2 bases and J by 10 bases, with 15 bases between. The CDR3 is CASSPGGANYEQFF. CDR3 coding DNA: TGTGCCAGCTCACCAGGAGGGGCGAACTACGAGCAGTTCTTC.

Remarks on this clonotype: This may come from a read error, since a much larger clone is one base off. The chain joins TRBV5-1 to TRBJ2-7, with TRBD1 identical over 9 bases. The CDR3 covers 17 residues. CDR1 is SGHRS and CDR2 is YFSETQ in the germline V gene. The trim removed 4 bases at V and 7 bases at J, leaving 18 bases unmatched. The DNA of the CDR3 is TGCGCCAGCAGCCGAGGCGGAGGGACAGGGAGTACCAATGAGCAGTACTTC. Amino acids: CASSRGGGTGSTNEQYF.

This chain uses TRBV7-9 with TRBJ1-4; D is possibly TRBD1 (5 bases). Germline loops: CDR1 SEHNR, CDR2 FQNEAQ (reference sequence). V was shortened by 5 bases and J by 2 bases, with 15 bases between the two germline ends. The CDR3 length is 16 residues. The DNA of the CDR3 is TGTGCCAGCAGCGACACCACAGGAGTTACTAATGAAAAACTGTTTTTT. Its translation: CASSDTTGVTNEKLFF.

This clonotype was recorded once. CDR3 DNA sequence: TGTGCCAGCAACCCGTCGGGGGCGATAGATACGCAGTATTTT. Its translation: CASNPSGAIDTQYF. V gene TRBV27 combines with J gene TRBJ2-3; D tentatively fits TRBD1 or TRBD2 (6 bases each). The germline V and J ends were trimmed by 7 bases and 5 bases, with 16 bases remaining between them. Germline V lookup: CDR1 MNHEY, CDR2 SMNVEV (reference sequence). The CDR3 extends over 14 amino acids.

This sequence joins TRBV6-5 and TRBJ2-1; tentative D call: TRBD1 (6 bases). CDR3 size: 15 residues. Germline V CDR1 and CDR2: MNHEY, SVGAGI. Trimming stripped 3 bases from V and 7 bases from J, with 16 bases between. The DNA for the CDR3 is TGTGCCAGCAGTTATCGGGGCCTAAGGGGGAATGAGCAGTTCTTC. As protein: CASSYRGLRGNEQFF.

Turning to this clonotype: At one end, the junction sequence differs from germline, possibly due to a read error. This rearrangement joins TRBV7-2 to TRBJ2-5; D may correspond to TRBD1 or TRBD2 (5 bases each). CDR3 length equals 13 residues. CDR1 is SGHTA and CDR2 is FQGNSA in the germline V gene. CDR3 coding DNA: TGTGCCAGCAGCTTAGGGGGGAAAGAGGCCCAGTACTTC. Translated: CASSLGGKEAQYF.

Remarks on this clonotype: At one of its ends the junction is not consistent with the germline gene, which may arise from a read error. The rearrangement uses TRBV20-1 and TRBJ1-5, with TRBD1 matching 11 bases. The germline CDR1 and CDR2 sequences are DFQATT and SNEGSKA (reference sequence). The CDR3 extends over 15 amino acids. CDR3 amino acids: CSARDRTGGNQPQHF. Here the CDR3 DNA reads TGCAGTGCTAGAGATAGGACAGGGGGCAACCAGCCCCAGCATTTT.

This clonotype appeared a single time. The chain joins TRBV5-1 to TRBJ2-1, with 14 bases that match TRBD2. CDR3 length: 19 residues. V was pared by 0 bases and J by 2 bases, with 7 bases of the junction left unmatched. The germline CDR1 and CDR2 sequences are SGHRS and YFSETQ. The CDR3 region has the DNA TGCGCCAGCAGCTTGGGGGGGACTAGCGGGAGAGGGACCTACAATGAGCAGTTCTTC. The encoded protein is CASSLGGTSGRGTYNEQFF.